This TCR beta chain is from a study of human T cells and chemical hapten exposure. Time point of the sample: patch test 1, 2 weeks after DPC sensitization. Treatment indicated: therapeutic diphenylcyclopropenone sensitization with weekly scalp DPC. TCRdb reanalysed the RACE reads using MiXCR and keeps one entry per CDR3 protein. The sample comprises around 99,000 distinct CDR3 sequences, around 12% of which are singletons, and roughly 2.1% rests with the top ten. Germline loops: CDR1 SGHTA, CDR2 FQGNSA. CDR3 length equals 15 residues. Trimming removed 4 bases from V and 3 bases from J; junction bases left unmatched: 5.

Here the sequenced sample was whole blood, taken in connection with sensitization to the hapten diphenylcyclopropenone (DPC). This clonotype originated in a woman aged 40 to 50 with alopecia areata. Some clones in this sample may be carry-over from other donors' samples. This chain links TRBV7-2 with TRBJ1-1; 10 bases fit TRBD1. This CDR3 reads CASSYRQGADTEAFF. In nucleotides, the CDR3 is TGTGCCAGCAGCTACCGACAGGGGGCTGACACTGAAGCTTTCTTT.